A single sample is the source of the 32 T cell receptor beta chains below, sequenced in a study of CD8 T cells in Susac syndrome. RNA was extracted with the RNeasy kit, and a quantity of roughly 0.45 to 1 ug was reverse transcribed using random hexamers. TCRdb re-analysed the immunoSEQ multiplex PCR reads in MiXCR, keeping a single row per CDR3 protein. The sample holds some 150,000 distinct CDR3 sequences, roughly 94% seen once. Sequencing used CD4+ T cells from PBMCs. The source of these receptors is a human donor in good health.

The genes are TRBV7-2 and TRBJ2-7, with a weak D call TRBD2 (6 bases). The CDR3 totals 14 residues. The germline V gene encodes CDR1 SGHTA and CDR2 FQGNSA. The V end lost 4 bases, the J end lost 5 bases, and 15 bases lay between the germline ends. The CDR3 reads CASSSGRSRHEQYF. The CDR3 DNA reads TGTGCCAGCAGCTCGGGGAGGAGTCGCCACGAGCAGTACTTC.

The chain recombines TRBV20-1 with TRBJ2-2; 12 nucleotides align to TRBD2. The J segment lost 5 bases and the V segment lost 1 base, leaving 5 bases of the junction unmatched. This CDR3 region has 16 residues. Germline V gene lookup returns CDR1 DFQATT and CDR2 SNEGSKA (reference sequence). Here the CDR3 DNA reads TGCAGTGCTAGAGCTAGCGGGAGGGCCATGACCGGGGAGCTGTTTTTT. This encodes CSARASGRAMTGELFF.

V gene TRBV30 combines with J gene TRBJ1-1; 7 nucleotides line up with TRBD1. Germline CDR1 and CDR2: GTSNPN and SVGIG (reference sequence). The CDR3 spans 15 residues. V shed 1 base, J shed 5 bases, and the junction held 10 bases outside the gene matches. CDR3 sequence (DNA): TGTGCCTGGAGTGCTACCCTCAGGGGGTATACTGAAGCTTTCTTT. It encodes CAWSATLRGYTEAFF.

V and J are TRBV18 and TRBJ1-1, with D maybe TRBD1 (5 bases). Germline values: CDR1 KGHSH, CDR2 LQKENI. The CDR3 has 14 amino acids. Trimming stripped 3 bases from V and 4 bases from J, with 12 bases between. The CDR3 DNA sequence: TGTGCCAGCTCACCCGGGACGGGTCGCACTGAAGCTTTCTTT. It is translated as CASSPGTGRTEAFF.

The chain couples TRBV19 to TRBJ2-7; possibly TRBD1 for D (5 bases). The germline V gene has CDR1 LNHDA and CDR2 SQIVND (reference sequence). V was cut by 1 base and J by 5 bases, with 9 bases left in between. This CDR3 spans 13 amino acids. The CDR3 DNA follows: TGTGCCAGTAGTATAGGAACCAGGGACGAGCAGTACTTC. This encodes CASSIGTRDEQYF.

This clonotype occurred once. This chain uses TRBV5-1 with TRBJ1-2, with 7 positions matching TRBD1. This CDR3 region has 14 residues. The germline CDR1 and CDR2 sequences are SGHRS and YFSETQ. After removal of 0 bases from V and 4 bases from J, the junction contained 3 bases not matched to a gene. The CDR3 bases are TGCGCCAGCAGCTTGGGACAGGGAGTCTATGGCTACACCTTC. Its protein product is CASSLGQGVYGYTF.

The rearrangement links TRBV4-1 to TRBJ1-2; TRBD1 might be the D (6 bases). Germline CDR1 MGHRA, CDR2 YSYEKL. The CDR3 length is 15 residues. Between the trimmed V and J ends, which lost 3 bases and 6 bases, there was a span of 17 bases. CDR3 in amino acids: CASSQVGARRHGYTF. CDR3 coding DNA: TGCGCCAGCAGCCAGGTGGGGGCTCGCCGACATGGCTACACCTTC.

The chain carries TRBV5-6 and TRBJ2-2; 11 positions agree with TRBD1. Germline V gives CDR1 SGHDT, CDR2 YYEEEE. Trimming took 4 bases from V and 10 from J; bases not matched to a gene: 15. The CDR3 has 17 residues. CDR3: CASSPDRGRRFSTELFF. The CDR3 nucleotides read TGTGCCAGCAGCCCGGACAGGGGGCGGAGGTTTTCGACGGAGCTGTTTTTT.

The chain joins TRBV4-2 to TRBJ2-4; D may be TRBD1 or TRBD2 (5 bases each). Trimming cost V 0 bases and J 6 bases, with 12 bases left between them. Germline V gives CDR1 LGHNA, CDR2 YNFKEQ. The CDR3 has 15 amino acids. CDR3 sequence (DNA): TGTGCCAGCAGCCAAGAAGACCTTGGGGGAAACATTCAGTACTTC. Amino acid sequence: CASSQEDLGGNIQYF.

This clonotype was recorded once. V and J are TRBV20-1 and TRBJ2-2; the D gene is possibly TRBD2 (6 bases). V lost 2 bases to trimming and J lost 1 base, with 14 bases between them. Per the germline V gene, CDR1 is DFQATT and CDR2 is SNEGSKA (reference sequence). The CDR3 totals 16 residues. The DNA for the CDR3 is TGCAGTGCTAGACCGATTAGCGGAGAGAACACCGGGGAGCTGTTTTTT. As protein: CSARPISGENTGELFF.

This clonotype has a single count. The gene calls are TRBV2 and TRBJ2-1; D is undetermined. This CDR3 region has 16 residues. The germline V gene encodes CDR1 SNHLY and CDR2 FYNNEI. The V end lost 1 base, the J end lost 5 bases, and 15 bases lay between the germline ends. The CDR3 region is CASSEGFTRHNNEQFF. The CDR3 nucleotides are TGTGCCAGCAGTGAAGGGTTCACCCGACATAACAATGAGCAGTTCTTC. The full variable domain, its missing parts supplied by reference TRBV2 and TRBJ2-1, is EPEVTQTPSHQVTQMGQEVILRCVPISNHLYFYWYRQILGQKVEFLVSFYNNEISEKSEIFDDQFSVERPDGSNFTLKIRSTKLEDSAMYFCASSEGFTRHNNEQFFGPGTRLTVL.

CDR3 loop: CASTETQNTEAFF. The CDR3, as DNA: TGTGCCAGCACTGAGACCCAGAACACTGAAGCTTTCTTT. The V call is TRBV6-1, the J call TRBJ1-1; D not certain. The CDR3 contains 13 residues. V was pared by 7 bases and J by 1 base, with 10 bases between. Germline V gives CDR1 MNHNS, CDR2 SASEGT.

In its sample, this clonotype was seen a few times. Written as DNA, the CDR3 is TGCGCCAGCAGCTCCCTTGGGCACACCTACGAGCAGTACTTC. Protein sequence: CASSSLGHTYEQYF. The chain links TRBV5-1 to TRBJ2-7; D is ambiguous. With 3 bases removed from V and 2 bases from J, the gap between germline ends came to 12 bases. The CDR3 has 14 amino acids. Looked up from germline, CDR1 is SGHRS and CDR2 is YFSETQ.

V gene TRBV2 combines with J gene TRBJ2-6; 10 bases are shared with TRBD2. V lost 6 bases to trimming and J lost 1 base; unmatched junction nucleotides: 0. CDR1 is SNHLY, CDR2 FYNNEI, per germline. The CDR3 is made up of 15 amino acids. The CDR3 DNA follows: TGTGCCAGCAGGGGACTAGCGTCTGGGGCCAACGTCCTGACTTTC. Amino acids: CASRGLASGANVLTF.

V gene TRBV20-1 combines with J gene TRBJ1-5; D call uncertain. Germline values: CDR1 DFQATT, CDR2 SNEGSKA (reference sequence). The CDR3 runs to 13 residues. The V and J ends lost 0 bases and 8 bases respectively, with 11 bases between them. The CDR3 sequence: CSARDNMGKPQHF. The CDR3 DNA reads as TGCAGTGCTAGAGATAATATGGGTAAGCCCCAGCATTTT.

The chain recombines TRBV30 with TRBJ2-7, with D perhaps TRBD1 (6 bases). The length of the CDR3 is 14 residues. Germline V gene lookup returns CDR1 GTSNPN and CDR2 SVGIG (reference sequence). Deletions cut 0 bases from V and 5 bases from J, with 14 bases between. CDR3 DNA sequence: TGTGCCTGGAGTGTACGAGCAGGGGTGGACGAGCAGTACTTC. The encoded protein is CAWSVRAGVDEQYF.

The V and J genes are TRBV20-1 and TRBJ2-2; D unclear. V was clipped by 3 bases and J by 1 base, with 6 bases between them. Germline V CDR1 and CDR2: DFQATT, SNEGSKA (reference sequence). This CDR3 region has 13 residues. The CDR3 coding sequence is TGCAGTGCTAGCTTTAGGAACACCGGGGAGCTGTTTTTT. Protein: CSASFRNTGELFF.

This rearrangement joins TRBV5-1 to TRBJ2-1, with D tentatively TRBD2 (5 bases). The ends were cut back, 4 bases at V and 0 bases at J, with 11 bases in the middle. CDR3 length: 15 residues. Germline CDR1 and CDR2: SGHRS and YFSETQ. The CDR3 DNA is TGCGCCAGCAGCCCCGACTATAGCTCCTACAATGAGCAGTTCTTC. It codes for CASSPDYSSYNEQFF. Combining the CDR3 with reference TRBV5-1 and TRBJ2-1 gives the whole variable domain KAGVTQTPRYLIKTRGQQVTLSCSPISGHRSVSWYQQTPGQGLQFLFEYFSETQRNKGNFPGRFSGRQFSNSRSEMNVSTLELGDSALYLCASSPDYSSYNEQFFGPGTRLTVL.

The V gene is TRBV28, the J gene TRBJ2-7; 10 positions agree with TRBD1. CDR1 is MDHEN, CDR2 SYDVKM, per germline. The trim removed 1 base at V and 3 bases at J, leaving 3 bases unmatched. The CDR3 is 15 residues long. The DNA of the CDR3 is TGTGCCAGCAGTTTATCCCGGACAGGGGGCTACGAGCAGTACTTC. Translated: CASSLSRTGGYEQYF.

The gene calls are TRBV15 and TRBJ1-1; TRBD1 might be the D (5 bases). There are 15 residues in the CDR3. CDR1 is LNHNV and CDR2 is YYDKDF in the germline V gene (reference sequence). Trimming took 1 base from V and 3 from J, leaving 12 bases between them. Here the CDR3 reads CATSRGGGPDTEAFF. Here the CDR3 DNA reads TGTGCCACCAGCAGAGGGGGGGGACCGGACACTGAAGCTTTCTTT.

The V call is TRBV18, the J call TRBJ2-5; 8 bases line up with TRBD2. V lost 0 bases to trimming and J lost 5 bases; unmatched junction nucleotides: 2. The CDR3 totals 14 residues. Germline V lookup: CDR1 KGHSH, CDR2 LQKENI. CDR3 region: CASSPPSGTETQYF. The CDR3, as DNA: TGTGCCAGCTCACCACCTAGCGGGACGGAGACCCAGTACTTC.

V usage is TRBV29-1 and J usage is TRBJ2-1; D could derive from TRBD1 or TRBD2 (5 bases each). CDR1 is SQVTM, CDR2 ANQGSEA, per germline. V lost 5 bases, J lost 4 bases, and 15 bases lay in between. The CDR3 spans 14 residues. The CDR3 spells CSVPEGMGYNEQFF. In nucleotides, the CDR3 is TGCAGCGTTCCCGAGGGGATGGGATACAATGAGCAGTTCTTC.

This chain uses TRBV18 with TRBJ1-5; 8 bases are shared with TRBD1. The CDR3 is made up of 16 amino acids. Germline-derived CDR1 and CDR2 are KGHSH and LQKENI. The junction had 3 bases not matched to a gene; V was cut back by 2 bases and J by 0 bases. The CDR3 reads CASSPDRGSSNQPQHF. In DNA, the CDR3 is TGTGCCAGCTCACCAGACAGGGGTTCTAGCAATCAGCCCCAGCATTTT.

This chain connects TRBV21-1 to TRBJ1-1; the table's TRBD1 call for D was not verified on the DNA. TRBV21-1 is given as a pseudogene. This CDR3 spans 16 amino acids. CDR3 residues: CARKTVTGWLGAEAFF. The DNA of the CDR3 is TGTGCCCGCAAGACCGTGACAGGATGGCTTGGGGCTGAAGCTTTCTTT.

The CDR3 DNA is TGTGCCAGCAGTGAAGACAGCCAACAACAAGAGACCCAGTACTTC. The encoded protein is CASSEDSQQQETQYF. The chain links TRBV2 to TRBJ2-5; D ambiguous. The germline CDR1 and CDR2 sequences are SNHLY and FYNNEI. The V gene lost 1 base and the J gene lost 2 bases, with 11 bases spanning the gap. The CDR3 loop spans 15 amino acids. Drawing the rest from reference TRBV2 and TRBJ2-5, the complete variable domain is EPEVTQTPSHQVTQMGQEVILRCVPISNHLYFYWYRQILGQKVEFLVSFYNNEISEKSEIFDDQFSVERPDGSNFTLKIRSTKLEDSAMYFCASSEDSQQQETQYFGPGTRLLVL.

The V and J genes are TRBV30 and TRBJ2-5, with 7 bases that match TRBD1. Unmatched junction bases numbered 8, after V lost 2 bases and J lost 5 bases. This CDR3 has 14 residues. Germline V lookup: CDR1 GTSNPN, CDR2 SVGIG (reference sequence). CDR3 nucleotide sequence: TGTGCCTGGAGTCGAAGGGGGCGCGGGGAGACCCAGTACTTC. Protein product: CAWSRRGRGETQYF.

The genes are TRBV11-2 and TRBJ2-3; 8 nucleotides align to TRBD1. Germline CDR1 is SGHAT and CDR2 is FQNNGV. The CDR3 contains 16 residues. The trim removed 3 bases at V and 4 bases at J, leaving 9 bases unmatched. The CDR3 here is CASSFSRGLMPDTQYF. For the CDR3, the DNA is TGTGCCAGCAGCTTCTCCAGGGGGCTCATGCCAGATACGCAGTATTTT.

This sequence joins TRBV24-1 and TRBJ2-5, with D uncertain. Germline V gene lookup returns CDR1 KGHDR and CDR2 SFDVKD. This CDR3 has 14 residues. V dropped 3 bases and J dropped 5 bases, with 12 bases sitting between them. CDR3 coding DNA: TGTGCCACCAGTGATACGGACCGGCTGGAGACCCAGTACTTC. This gives the protein CATSDTDRLETQYF.

This chain connects TRBV12-3 or TRBV12-4 to TRBJ1-2, with 7 positions matching TRBD1. Trimming at V came to 8 bases and at J to 5 bases, leaving 8 bases not matched to a gene. The CDR3 is 13 amino acids. The CDR3 sequence is CASSAQGYYGYTF. The CDR3 DNA follows: TGTGCCAGCTCTGCACAGGGGTATTATGGCTACACCTTC.

The rearrangement joins TRBV9 to TRBJ2-3; D unresolved. The CDR3 sequence is 16 residues long. Per germline, CDR1 SGDLS and CDR2 YYNGEE. Trimming left V 0 bases short and J 2 bases short, with 13 bases between. CDR3 coding DNA: TGTGCCAGCAGCGTAGGGTCGGACCGCTTCACAGATACGCAGTATTTT. Translation: CASSVGSDRFTDTQYF.

This chain uses TRBV29-1 with TRBJ2-7; D is possibly TRBD2 (6 bases). Deletions cut 6 bases from V and 3 bases from J, with 15 bases between. This CDR3 has 13 residues. Germline CDR1 and CDR2: SQVTM and ANQGSEA. The CDR3 coding sequence is TGCAGCGTCGATCTCACCGGGGGCTACGAGCAGTACTTC. It yields the protein CSVDLTGGYEQYF.

J is TRBJ2-2 and V is TRBV29-1, with D possibly matching TRBD2 (5 bases). Germline CDR1 is SQVTM and CDR2 is ANQGSEA. This CDR3 is 14 amino acids long. V lost 7 bases and J lost 2, with 14 bases in between. Written as DNA, the CDR3 is TGCAGCGGATTCAGCGGAGTTAACACCGGGGAGCTGTTTTTT. This sequence encodes CSGFSGVNTGELFF.